Sequencing of this T cell receptor (beta chain) was carried out in a study of brain T cells in children with intractable seizures. Notes on the study in general: Only CDR3 sequence similarity suggested viral specificity, without known HCMV serostatus. Pre-surgery blood may have been undersampled, hiding some clones.

Per germline, CDR1 KGHSH and CDR2 LQKENI. The CDR3 is 12 amino acids. The V and J ends lost 3 bases and 5 bases respectively, with 4 bases between them. Time point noted: blood from clinic visit 5 months post-surgery; TSC patient then seizure free. Only cases whose brain tissue showed the highest T cell transcript signatures were sequenced. Pre-surgery treatment included at least one anti-epileptic drug. Method: immunoSEQ multiplex PCR; TCRdb's copy keeps in-frame clones and lacks some. Of around 340,000 clones in the sample, 93% are singletons; the top ten hold under 7%. This clone has only one observation. Its antigen is not known.

The TCR sequence derives from a boy in the first two years of life with tuberous sclerosis and intractable seizures. The starting material was peripheral blood, obtained around 5 months after surgery. The chain is built from TRBV18 and TRBJ2-2; no reliable D call. CDR3 DNA: TGTGCCAGCTCACCTTTAACCGGGGAGCTGTTTTTT. Its translation: CASSPLTGELFF.